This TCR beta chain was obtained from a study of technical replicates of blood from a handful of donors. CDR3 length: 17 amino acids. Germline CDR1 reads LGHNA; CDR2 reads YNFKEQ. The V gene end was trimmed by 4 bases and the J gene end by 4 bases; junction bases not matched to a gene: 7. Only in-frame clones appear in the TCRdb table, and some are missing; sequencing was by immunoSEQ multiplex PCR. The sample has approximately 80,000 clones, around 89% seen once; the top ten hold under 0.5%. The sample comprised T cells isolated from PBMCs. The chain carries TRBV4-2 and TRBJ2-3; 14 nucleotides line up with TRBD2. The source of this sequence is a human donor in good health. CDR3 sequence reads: CASSLPGLAGAADTQYF. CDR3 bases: TGTGCCAGCAGCCTTCCGGGACTAGCGGGAGCTGCAGATACGCAGTATTTT.